The 11 T cell receptor beta chains listed next were all sequenced from one sample in a study of neurological immune-mediated disorders (dated by TCRdb to between 2017 and 2020). Library construction relied on 5' RACE. Sequencer: Illumina HiSeq 2500. TCRdb took the public reads, trimmed them with fastp at Q25, ran MiXCR for clone calling and kept in-frame beta chains. Rows with a matching CDR3 protein are joined into one entry that keeps the most common DNA and genes. This sample gives some 76,000 distinct CDR3 sequences in total; 3.2% of them show up just once. About 5.5% of the sample lies in the top ten. Sequencing used PBMCs. Receptors were obtained from a woman between 50 and 59 years old with multiple sclerosis.

This clonotype occurred many times. The V gene is TRBV5-1, the J gene TRBJ1-2; D is perhaps TRBD1 (5 bases). Trimming removed 4 bases from V and 8 bases from J, with 21 bases in between. There are 15 residues in the CDR3. Germline loops: CDR1 SGHRS, CDR2 YFSETQ. CDR3 amino acids: CASSELRGDNKGYTF. The DNA for the CDR3 is TGCGCCAGCAGCGAATTGCGGGGCGACAACAAGGGCTACACCTTC. The complete variable domain, with remaining parts taken from reference TRBV5-1 and TRBJ1-2, reads KAGVTQTPRYLIKTRGQQVTLSCSPISGHRSVSWYQQTPGQGLQFLFEYFSETQRNKGNFPGRFSGRQFSNSRSEMNVSTLELGDSALYLCASSELRGDNKGYTFGSGTRLTVV.

This clonotype was recorded many times. DNA of the CDR3: TGTGCCACCGAAGACAGGCCCAATGAGCAGTTCTTC. Protein: CATEDRPNEQFF. The chain recombines TRBV6-1 with TRBJ2-1, with D possibly being TRBD1 (6 bases). Trimming took 10 bases from V and 6 from J, leaving 13 bases between them. Germline V gene data show CDR1 as MNHNS and CDR2 as SASEGT. The CDR3 is made up of 12 amino acids.

J is TRBJ2-1 and V is TRBV7-9; tentatively, D is TRBD2 (7 bases). V dropped 5 bases and J dropped 0 bases, with 29 bases sitting between them. The CDR3 is 21 residues long. Germline values: CDR1 SEHNR, CDR2 FQNEAQ (reference sequence). CDR3 coding DNA: TGTGCCAGCAGCCCCACCGGTGGAGGGGGGGCCTTACCAAGCTCCTACAATGAGCAGTTCTTC. Residues: CASSPTGGGGALPSSYNEQFF.

This clonotype appeared many times. The rearrangement uses TRBV19 and TRBJ2-1; TRBD1 matches 8 bases. The germline V gene has CDR1 LNHDA and CDR2 SQIVND (reference sequence). Trimming removed 3 bases from V and 4 bases from J; junction bases left unmatched: 8. This CDR3 region has 16 residues. The CDR3 sequence is CASSIGQGILYNEQFF. DNA for the CDR3: TGTGCCAGTAGTATCGGACAGGGAATACTATACAATGAGCAGTTCTTC.

This clonotype was seen at least ten times. The rearrangement uses TRBV5-1 and TRBJ1-6; TRBD1 matches 7 bases. V was pared by 3 bases and J by 7 bases, with 10 bases of the junction left unmatched. This CDR3 region has 16 residues. Germline V gene sequence: CDR1 SGHRS, CDR2 YFSETQ. CDR3 nucleotides: TGCGCCAGCAGCTCGACAGGGACAGATGGGAATTCACCCCTCCACTTT. Residues: CASSSTGTDGNSPLHF. The whole variable domain, filled in from reference TRBV5-1 and TRBJ1-6, reads KAGVTQTPRYLIKTRGQQVTLSCSPISGHRSVSWYQQTPGQGLQFLFEYFSETQRNKGNFPGRFSGRQFSNSRSEMNVSTLELGDSALYLCASSSTGTDGNSPLHFGNGTRLTVT.

This clonotype was found many times. The chain couples TRBV21-1 to TRBJ2-4; the D segment call TRBD2 is taken from the table without a DNA check. TRBV21-1 is a pseudogene segment. The CDR3 is made up of 16 amino acids. CDR3 nucleotide sequence: TGTGCCAGCAACCACCCACCCGATCTAGCCAAAAACATTCAGTACTTC. As protein: CASNHPPDLAKNIQYF.

This clonotype was seen at least ten times. The V gene is TRBV14, the J gene TRBJ1-4; TRBD1 matches 8 bases. The V and J ends lost 3 bases and 7 bases, in that order; junction bases with no gene match: 7. The CDR3 spans 15 residues. Germline V CDR1 and CDR2: SGHDN, FVKESK. In nucleotides, the CDR3 is TGTGCCAGCAGCCAGAGGACAGGGAGGAGTGAAAAACTGTTTTTT. Translation: CASSQRTGRSEKLFF.

This clonotype was seen many times. The V gene is TRBV2, the J gene TRBJ2-1; weak D call: TRBD1 (6 bases). In germline, CDR1 is SNHLY, CDR2 FYNNEI. This CDR3 comprises 15 residues. The V end lost 6 bases, the J end lost 0 bases, and 12 bases lay between the germline ends. CDR3 protein: CASSYRESSYNEQFF. CDR3 nucleotide sequence: TGTGCCAGCAGCTACAGGGAGAGCTCCTACAATGAGCAGTTCTTC.

The table lists this clonotype with many counts. The J gene is TRBJ2-7, the V gene TRBV5-6, with TRBD2 matching 8 bases. Germline CDR1 SGHDT, CDR2 YYEEEE. V dropped 0 bases and J dropped 0; count of bases not matched to a gene: 5. The CDR3 runs to 16 residues. The DNA for the CDR3 is TGTGCCAGCAGCTTGGCCGGTAGCGGGACCTCCTACGAGCAGTACGTC. Translated: CASSLAGSGTSYEQYV.

This clonotype was seen many times. The chain is built from TRBV3-1 and TRBJ2-2; D is possibly TRBD1 (6 bases). CDR3 length: 16 amino acids. The germline CDR1 and CDR2 sequences are LGHDT and YNNKEL (reference sequence). Trimming pared 4 bases from V and 6 bases from J, leaving 18 bases between. The CDR3 sequence: CASSRTLGASAGELFF. CDR3 DNA: TGTGCCAGCAGCCGTACTTTGGGGGCCAGCGCCGGGGAGCTGTTTTTT.

This clonotype was seen ten or more times. The CDR3 is CSAGRSTDTQYF. DNA of the CDR3: TGCAGTGCCGGACGGAGCACAGATACGCAGTATTTT. The chain has TRBV20-1 and TRBJ2-3; D not resolved. CDR3 length: 12 residues. The V gene lost 6 bases and the J gene lost 0 bases, with 7 bases spanning the gap. Germline lookup yields CDR1 DFQATT and CDR2 SNEGSKA (reference sequence).